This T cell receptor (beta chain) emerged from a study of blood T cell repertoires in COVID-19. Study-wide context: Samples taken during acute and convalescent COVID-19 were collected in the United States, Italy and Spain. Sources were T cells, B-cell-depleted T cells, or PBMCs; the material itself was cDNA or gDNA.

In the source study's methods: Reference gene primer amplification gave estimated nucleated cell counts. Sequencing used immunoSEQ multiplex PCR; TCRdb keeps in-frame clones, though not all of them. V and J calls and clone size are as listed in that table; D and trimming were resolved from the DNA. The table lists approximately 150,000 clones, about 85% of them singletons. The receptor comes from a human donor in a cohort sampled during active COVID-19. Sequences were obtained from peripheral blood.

The CDR3 region is CASSLGQYEQYF. As DNA, the CDR3 is TGTGCCAGCAGCTTGGGACAATACGAGCAGTACTTC. The genes are TRBV5-6 and TRBJ2-7; no clear D. V was cut by 0 bases and J by 4 bases, with 5 bases left in between. This CDR3 is 12 amino acids long. The germline gives CDR1 SGHDT, CDR2 YYEEEE.